What follows are 16 T cell receptor beta chains derived from one specimen sequenced in a study of blood T cell repertoires in COVID-19. Using immunoSEQ multiplex PCR, the repertoire was profiled, and TCRdb retains in-frame clones only, with some absent. The table includes approximately 90,000 clones, 70% to 90% detected once. Sequencing was performed on peripheral blood. These receptors were collected from a human donor with acute or convalescent COVID-19. The donor label of this sample is uncertain.

V is TRBV6-5 and J is TRBJ1-1, with TRBD1 as a possible D gene (5 bases). The CDR3 covers 15 residues. Trimming shortened V by 6 bases and J by 4 bases, and 18 bases separated the two germline ends. The germline V gene has CDR1 MNHEY and CDR2 SVGAGI. CDR3 loop: CASSRGLGSGTEAFF. The CDR3 DNA is TGTGCCAGCAGCCGGGGGTTAGGGTCGGGCACTGAAGCTTTCTTT.

The chain recombines TRBV7-8 with TRBJ1-3; possible D gene TRBD1, 5 bases. Between the trimmed V and J ends, which lost 8 bases and 0 bases, there was a span of 14 bases. The CDR3 contains 15 residues. The germline V gene encodes CDR1 SGHVS and CDR2 FQNEAQ. The DNA of the CDR3 is TGTGCCAGCCGCAATTCAGGGTTCTCTGGAAACACCATATATTTT. It yields the protein CASRNSGFSGNTIYF.

V is TRBV5-1 and J is TRBJ2-2, with 8 positions matching TRBD1. CDR1 SGHRS and CDR2 YFSETQ come from the germline V gene. This CDR3 contains 15 residues. Losses at the gene ends were 3 bases for V and 6 bases for J; bases not matched to a gene: 7. The CDR3 reads CASSSGQGVAGELFF. The CDR3 bases are TGCGCCAGCAGCTCCGGACAGGGTGTGGCCGGGGAGCTGTTTTTT.

This clone was seen once. Written as DNA, the CDR3 is TGTGCCAGTAGCCCCGGGACAGGGAACAACGAGCAGTACTTC. It encodes CASSPGTGNNEQYF. J is TRBJ2-7 and V is TRBV19; 9 bases line up with TRBD1. Germline V CDR1 and CDR2: LNHDA, SQIVND (reference sequence). Trimming took 6 bases from V and 5 from J; bases not matched to a gene: 8. The CDR3 consists of 14 residues.

J is TRBJ1-3 and V is TRBV10-3; the D gene is possibly TRBD1 (5 bases). CDR1 is ENHRY, CDR2 SYGVKD, per germline. The CDR3 extends over 16 amino acids. With 4 bases removed from V and 2 bases from J, the gap between germline ends came to 15 bases. The CDR3 region is CAISVDEGRTGNTIYF. The CDR3 DNA reads as TGTGCCATCAGTGTTGACGAGGGGAGGACTGGAAACACCATATATTTT.

The chain joins TRBV7-9 to TRBJ2-2; TRBD1 matches 8 bases. This CDR3 has 18 amino acids. Germline V gives CDR1 SEHNR, CDR2 FQNEAQ (reference sequence). The V and J ends lost 3 bases and 4 bases, in that order; junction bases with no gene match: 13. In nucleotides, the CDR3 is TGTGCCAGCAGCTTCACCCCCGGGACAGGTGACATCACCGGGGAGCTGTTTTTT. This translates into CASSFTPGTGDITGELFF. The entire variable domain, with the rest obtained from reference TRBV7-9 and TRBJ2-2, is as follows: DTGVSQNPRHKITKRGQNVTFRCDPISEHNRLYWYRQTLGQGPEFLTYFQNEAQLEKSRLLSDRFSAERPKGSFSTLEIQRTEQGDSAMYLCASSFTPGTGDITGELFFGEGSRLTVL.

With respect to this clone: Other DNA sequences of this sample code for an identical CDR3. The chain couples TRBV7-3 to TRBJ2-3; 7 bases line up with TRBD1. The length of the CDR3 is 14 residues. Germline V gives CDR1 SGHTA, CDR2 FQGTGA. Trimming removed 5 bases from V and 0 bases from J; junction bases left unmatched: 2. This CDR3 reads CASSRGQSTDTQYF. The CDR3 DNA sequence: TGTGCCAGCAGCCGGGGACAGAGCACAGATACGCAGTATTTT.

This rearrangement joins TRBV19 to TRBJ1-4; the match to TRBD1 covers 7 bases. Trimming at V came to 5 bases and at J to 5 bases, leaving 11 bases not matched to a gene. Germline V CDR1 and CDR2: LNHDA, SQIVND (reference sequence). The CDR3 contains 16 residues. CDR3 in amino acids: CASSPAGGALNEKLFF. The DNA for the CDR3 is TGTGCCAGTAGTCCAGCAGGGGGTGCTTTAAATGAAAAACTGTTTTTT.

The J gene is TRBJ1-1, the V gene TRBV29-1, with 7 nucleotides matching TRBD1. The CDR3 length is 15 residues. The germline gives CDR1 SQVTM, CDR2 ANQGSEA. V trimming: 4 bases; J trimming: 5 bases; junction bases outside the gene matches: 13. The chain's CDR3 is CSVAGLTGRETEAFF. Written as DNA, the CDR3 is TGCAGCGTTGCGGGTCTGACAGGGCGAGAAACTGAAGCTTTCTTT.

The J gene is TRBJ2-3, the V gene TRBV12-3 or TRBV12-4, with 11 bases matching TRBD2. With 5 bases clipped from V and 14 bases from J, the junction kept 6 bases outside the gene matches. CDR3 length equals 12 residues. The CDR3 region has the DNA TGTGCCAGCAGTCCCTGGGGACTAGCGGCGTATTTT. Encoded protein: CASSPWGLAAYF.

The chain carries TRBV2 and TRBJ1-5, with D perhaps TRBD1 (6 bases). The CDR3 totals 13 residues. The germline V and J ends were trimmed by 4 bases and 3 bases, with 7 bases remaining between them. The germline V gene has CDR1 SNHLY and CDR2 FYNNEI. CDR3 in amino acids: CASSGDNNQPQHF. In nucleotides, the CDR3 is TGTGCCAGCAGTGGGGACAACAATCAGCCCCAGCATTTT.

V is TRBV18 and J is TRBJ2-7; 8 bases agree with TRBD1. The CDR3 has 13 amino acids. Trimming removed 2 bases from V and 7 bases from J; junction bases left unmatched: 4. From germline, CDR1 is KGHSH and CDR2 LQKENI. The chain's CDR3 is CASSPGQGWEQYF. The CDR3, as DNA: TGTGCCAGCTCACCAGGACAGGGTTGGGAGCAGTACTTC.

The V gene is TRBV24-1, the J gene TRBJ2-2, with 8 bases fitting TRBD1. The length of the CDR3 is 16 residues. V lost 3 bases, J lost 5 bases, and 7 bases stayed unmatched. Germline values: CDR1 KGHDR, CDR2 SFDVKD. The CDR3 reads CATSDPGTGRTGELFF. CDR3 DNA sequence: TGTGCCACCAGTGATCCCGGGACAGGACGGACCGGGGAGCTGTTTTTT.

The CDR3 spells CATSDLLGGEQYF. In DNA form, the CDR3 reads TGTGCCACCAGTGATTTGTTGGGGGGCGAGCAGTACTTC. This rearrangement joins TRBV24-1 to TRBJ2-7; TRBD2 is a possible D gene (6 bases). Germline assignment: CDR1 KGHDR and CDR2 SFDVKD. The CDR3 has 13 residues. Trimming removed 0 bases from V and 6 bases from J, with 8 bases in between.

V and J are TRBV7-8 and TRBJ2-1; 7 bases fit TRBD1. Trimming took 3 bases from V and 7 from J; bases not matched to a gene: 15. This CDR3 comprises 17 residues. The V gene's germline CDR1 is SGHVS and CDR2 FQNEAQ. The CDR3 is CASSFPPLGQESNEQFF. For the CDR3, the DNA is TGTGCCAGCAGCTTTCCGCCTCTTGGACAGGAGAGTAATGAGCAGTTCTTC.

CDR3 sequence (DNA): TGTGCCAGCGGACTGGGGGACAGATACACCGGGGAGCTGTTTTTT. It codes for CASGLGDRYTGELFF. This chain links TRBV28 with TRBJ2-2; 7 bases are shared with TRBD1. V lost 8 bases and J lost 3; bases outside the gene matches: 9. The CDR3 has 15 residues. Germline V gene lookup returns CDR1 MDHEN and CDR2 SYDVKM.